These 15 T cell receptor beta chains were all obtained from the same sample, sequenced in a study of T cell changes during pregnancy in multiple sclerosis. Method: immunoSEQ multiplex PCR; TCRdb's copy keeps in-frame clones and lacks some. Of over 45,000 clones in the sample, about 87% are singletons; the top ten hold about 1.8%. The input for sequencing was peripheral blood, taken in the first trimester of pregnancy. These receptors were obtained from a female donor with multiple sclerosis, enrolled in a pregnancy study.

This chain connects TRBV4-3 to TRBJ1-3; D ambiguous. The V end was cut by 0 bases, the J end by 0 bases, with 9 bases between. This CDR3 has 16 amino acids. CDR1 LGHNA and CDR2 YSLEER come from the germline V gene. CDR3 bases: TGCGCCAGCAGCCAAGAGGTGCAGGTCTCTGGAAACACCATATATTTT. Translation gives CASSQEVQVSGNTIYF.

The V gene is TRBV25-1, the J gene TRBJ2-3, with D perhaps matching TRBD2 (5 bases). The CDR3 length is 14 residues. Germline values: CDR1 MGHDK, CDR2 SYGVNS. V was trimmed by 2 bases and J by 1 base, leaving 7 bases between them. CDR3 nucleotide sequence: TGTGCCAGCAGTGAACTCGGGGGCACAGATACGCAGTATTTT. Translated: CASSELGGTDTQYF.

The V call is TRBV29-1, the J call TRBJ2-7; perhaps TRBD2 as D (5 bases). The ends were cut back, 4 bases at V and 6 bases at J, with 13 bases in the middle. The CDR3 is 12 residues long. From germline, CDR1 is SQVTM and CDR2 ANQGSEA. CDR3 region: CSVAGEGSEQYF. The CDR3 DNA sequence: TGCAGCGTTGCCGGAGAGGGCTCCGAGCAGTACTTC.

For this clone: Its ends do not fully match the called genes, so a read error is possible. The chain joins TRBV9 to TRBJ2-7; TRBD2 might be the D (6 bases). CDR1 and CDR2 (germline): SGDLS, YYNGEE. This CDR3 region has 14 residues. The CDR3 sequence is CASSVAATRDEQYF. The CDR3 DNA follows: TGTGCCAGCAGTGTAGCGGCCACCCGGGACGAGCAGTACTTC.

This chain connects TRBV28 to TRBJ1-5; TRBD1 matches 9 bases. This CDR3 comprises 15 residues. The germline CDR1 and CDR2 sequences are MDHEN and SYDVKM. V lost 1 base, J lost 7 bases, and 5 bases stayed unmatched. DNA for the CDR3: TGTGCCAGCAGTTTATCGGGACAGGGAAGGCAGCCCCAGCATTTT. Its translation is CASSLSGQGRQPQHF.

This chain joins TRBV19 and TRBJ1-1; 9 bases line up with TRBD1. This CDR3 has 20 residues. V lost 0 bases and J lost 0; bases outside the gene matches: 14. Germline CDR1 reads LNHDA; CDR2 reads SQIVND (reference sequence). The CDR3 DNA is TGTGCCAGTAGTATAGACCCTGCAGTCCCGGGACAGGGTCTGAACACTGAAGCTTTCTTT. This encodes CASSIDPAVPGQGLNTEAFF. The full variable domain, with the rest looked up from reference TRBV19 and TRBJ1-1, is DGGITQSPKYLFRKEGQNVTLSCEQNLNHDAMYWYRQDPGQGLRLIYYSQIVNDFQKGDIAEGYSVSREKKESFPLTVTSAQKNPTAFYLCASSIDPAVPGQGLNTEAFFGQGTRLTVV.

The CDR3 protein is CASGPPSAPKNIQYF. The CDR3 region has the DNA TGTGCCAGCGGGCCTCCAAGTGCACCCAAAAACATTCAGTACTTC. This sequence joins TRBV2 and TRBJ2-4; D unclear. Trimming shortened V by 8 bases and J by 2 bases, and 16 bases separated the two germline ends. The CDR3 has 15 amino acids. In germline, CDR1 is SNHLY, CDR2 FYNNEI. Drawing the rest from reference TRBV2 and TRBJ2-4, the complete variable domain is EPEVTQTPSHQVTQMGQEVILRCVPISNHLYFYWYRQILGQKVEFLVSFYNNEISEKSEIFDDQFSVERPDGSNFTLKIRSTKLEDSAMYFCASGPPSAPKNIQYFGAGTRLSVL.

The genes are TRBV7-3 and TRBJ2-5; TRBD2 matches at 8 bases. Losses at the gene ends were 0 bases for V and 3 bases for J; bases not matched to a gene: 6. This CDR3 spans 16 amino acids. CDR1 SGHTA and CDR2 FQGTGA come from the germline V gene. The CDR3 loop reads CASSLTGLVEKETQYF. CDR3 DNA sequence: TGTGCCAGCAGCTTAACGGGACTAGTGGAAAAAGAGACCCAGTACTTC.

This sequence joins TRBV18 and TRBJ1-5; no clear D gene. V shed 2 bases and J shed 7 bases, with 9 bases lying between them. Germline assignment: CDR1 KGHSH and CDR2 LQKENI. The CDR3 consists of 13 residues. This CDR3 reads CASSPGLKQPQHF. The CDR3 nucleotides read TGTGCCAGCTCACCAGGACTAAAGCAGCCCCAGCATTTT.

This chain links TRBV2 with TRBJ1-6; 7 bases align to TRBD1. The CDR3 covers 17 residues. Germline trimming cut 6 bases from V and 10 bases from J; bases unmatched to any gene: 18. Germline assignment: CDR1 SNHLY and CDR2 FYNNEI. Here the CDR3 DNA reads TGTGCCAGCAGCCCCATCGGACCGACAGGGTTGGCCTCACCCCTCCACTTT. It is translated as CASSPIGPTGLASPLHF.

The chain uses TRBV21-1 and TRBJ1-2; the tabulated D call, TRBD1, remains unverified against the DNA. TRBV21-1 represents a pseudogene. The CDR3 sequence is 14 residues long. The CDR3 sequence is CASSKLDRGKGYTF. The CDR3 DNA reads as TGTGCCAGCAGCAAACTCGACAGGGGGAAAGGCTACACCTTC.

DNA for the CDR3: TGCGCCAGCAGTGAACAGAGCTCTGGAAACACCATATATTTT. Translating it yields CASSEQSSGNTIYF. This chain links TRBV10-2 with TRBJ1-3; D call uncertain. Per the germline V gene, CDR1 is WSHSY and CDR2 is SAAADI. The V end was cut by 3 bases, the J end by 0 bases, with 6 bases between. CDR3 length: 14 residues.

The CDR3 DNA sequence: TGTGCCAGCAGTGCCGGGACAGACACCGGGGAGCTGTTTTTT. It encodes CASSAGTDTGELFF. V gene TRBV6-1 combines with J gene TRBJ2-2, with 7 bases aligning to TRBD1. Trimming removed 4 bases from V and 3 bases from J; junction bases left unmatched: 2. The CDR3 extends over 14 amino acids. Germline lookup yields CDR1 MNHNS and CDR2 SASEGT.

This rearrangement joins TRBV7-3 to TRBJ1-4; perhaps TRBD1 as D (6 bases). The CDR3 extends over 13 amino acids. CDR1 is SGHTA, CDR2 FQGTGA, per germline. Trimming took off 5 bases at V and 6 bases at J, with 10 bases between the two ends. The CDR3, as DNA: TGTGCCAGCAGCGGGGACATCCATGAAAAACTGTTTTTT. Its protein product is CASSGDIHEKLFF.

This CDR3 reads CATQGLMHNQPQHF. The CDR3 DNA reads TGTGCCACTCAGGGATTGATGCACAATCAGCCCCAGCATTTT. The chain recombines TRBV19 with TRBJ1-5; D might be TRBD1 (5 bases). The CDR3 is made up of 14 amino acids. The V and J ends lost 10 bases and 3 bases respectively, with 16 bases between them. The germline CDR1 and CDR2 sequences are LNHDA and SQIVND (reference sequence).